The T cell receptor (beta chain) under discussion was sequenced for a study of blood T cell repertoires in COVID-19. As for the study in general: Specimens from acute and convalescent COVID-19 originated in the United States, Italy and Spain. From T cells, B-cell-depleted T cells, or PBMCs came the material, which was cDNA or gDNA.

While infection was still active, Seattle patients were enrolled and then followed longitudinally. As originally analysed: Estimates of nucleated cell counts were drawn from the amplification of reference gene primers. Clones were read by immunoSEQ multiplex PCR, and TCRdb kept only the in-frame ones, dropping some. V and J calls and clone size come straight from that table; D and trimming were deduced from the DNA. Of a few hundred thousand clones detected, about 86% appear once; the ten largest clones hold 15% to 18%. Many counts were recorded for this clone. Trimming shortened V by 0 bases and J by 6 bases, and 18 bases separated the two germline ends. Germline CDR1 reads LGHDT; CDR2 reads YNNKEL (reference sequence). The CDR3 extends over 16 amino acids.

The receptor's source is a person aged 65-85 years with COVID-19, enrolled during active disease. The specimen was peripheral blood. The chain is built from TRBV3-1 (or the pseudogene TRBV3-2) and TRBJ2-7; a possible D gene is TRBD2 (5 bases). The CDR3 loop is CASSQDPPDLAPEQYF. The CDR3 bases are TGTGCCAGCAGCCAAGATCCCCCCGACCTAGCCCCCGAGCAGTACTTC.